These 6 T cell receptor beta chains were all obtained from the same sample, sequenced in a study of regulatory T cells in long-lasting Graves disease. The time point denotes: newly diagnosed GD, antithyroid drugs for less than 3 months. Following extraction of RNA from PBMCs, that RNA was used to make the TCR library. According to the study, TCR beta libraries were built with iRepertoire HTBI primers and CDR3-region Arm-PCR. MiXCR was run by TCRdb on the multiplex PCR reads, yielding one entry per CDR3 protein. The table lists hundreds of thousands of distinct CDR3 sequences, roughly 17% of them singletons. The sample was also reused in another study, on T cells in Graves' hyperthyroidism and ophthalmopathy.

The sample here was peripheral blood mononuclear cells (PBMCs), taken at new diagnosis, from a patient treated with antithyroid drugs. All receptors derive from a man aged 40-49 years with Graves disease.

This clonotype was seen only a few times. The rearrangement joins TRBV19 to TRBJ2-3, with D tentatively TRBD2 (5 bases). Between the trimmed V and J ends, which lost 1 base and 2 bases, there was a span of 7 bases. This CDR3 region has 14 residues. Germline V CDR1 and CDR2: LNHDA, SQIVND (reference sequence). CDR3 nucleotide sequence: TGTGCCAGTAGTATAGCGGGGAACACAGATACGCAGTATTTT. It translates to CASSIAGNTDTQYF. The variable domain in full, with the rest retrieved from reference TRBV19 and TRBJ2-3, is DGGITQSPKYLFRKEGQNVTLSCEQNLNHDAMYWYRQDPGQGLRLIYYSQIVNDFQKGDIAEGYSVSREKKESFPLTVTSAQKNPTAFYLCASSIAGNTDTQYFGPGTRLTVL.

The sample holds a few counts of this clonotype. Written as DNA, the CDR3 is TGCGCCAGCAGCCAAGACTGGCAGGGGGCCTACAATGAGCAGTTCTTC. Residues: CASSQDWQGAYNEQFF. The chain uses TRBV4-3 and TRBJ2-1; 7 bases agree with TRBD1. This CDR3 region has 16 residues. With 0 bases clipped from V and 2 bases from J, the junction kept 4 bases outside the gene matches. Germline V gene data show CDR1 as LGHNA and CDR2 as YSLEER.

There are many counts of this clonotype. This rearrangement joins TRBV28 to TRBJ2-3, with 7 bases that match TRBD1. V shed 3 bases, J shed 2 bases, and the junction held 11 bases outside the gene matches. This CDR3 comprises 17 residues. Per germline, CDR1 MDHEN and CDR2 SYDVKM. Written as DNA, the CDR3 is TGTGCCAGCAGTTTCAACCCCGGGACAGAGCACACAGATACGCAGTATTTT. The encoded protein is CASSFNPGTEHTDTQYF.

The CDR3 DNA is TGTGCCAGCAGCGGGGTTTTGACAGGGCGATATGAAAAACTGTTTTTT. The encoded protein is CASSGVLTGRYEKLFF. The chain is built from TRBV3-1 and TRBJ1-4, with 7 bases lining up with TRBD1. CDR3 length: 16 residues. Germline trimming cut 5 bases from V and 6 bases from J; bases unmatched to any gene: 12. CDR1 is LGHDT, CDR2 YNNKEL, per germline (reference sequence).

The V gene is TRBV7-9, the J gene TRBJ1-4, with D possibly matching TRBD1 (5 bases). The CDR3 covers 14 residues. Germline V lookup: CDR1 SEHNR, CDR2 FQNEAQ (reference sequence). Trimming removed 4 bases from V and 7 bases from J, with 13 bases in between. As DNA, the CDR3 is TGTGCCAGCAGCTCAAGACAGAAGGTTGAAAAACTGTTTTTT. Translation: CASSSRQKVEKLFF.

This clonotype was seen at least ten times. The chain employs TRBV28 and TRBJ1-5; D is possibly TRBD1 (5 bases). Trimming pared 6 bases from V and 6 bases from J, leaving 12 bases between. Germline-derived CDR1 and CDR2 are MDHEN and SYDVKM. The CDR3 runs to 13 residues. The CDR3 is CASSPRETQPQHF. The CDR3 DNA follows: TGTGCCAGCAGCCCCAGGGAGACTCAGCCCCAGCATTTT.